The 10 T cell receptor beta chains reported below all come from one sample, sequenced in a study of control samples from healthy donors and cancer patients. Only in-frame clones appear in the TCRdb table, and some are missing; sequencing was by immunoSEQ multiplex PCR. The table lists 85,000 to 110,000 clones, around 89% of them singletons. The sequenced material came from PBMCs. These receptors were collected from a man aged 60-69 years with lung cancer.

The chain uses TRBV7-9 and TRBJ2-5, with D uncertain. The germline CDR1 and CDR2 sequences are SEHNR and FQNEAQ (reference sequence). There are 12 residues in the CDR3. The ends were cut back, 3 bases at V and 2 bases at J, with 4 bases in the middle. CDR3 region: CASSLLQETQYF. The CDR3 bases are TGTGCCAGCAGCTTGCTACAAGAGACCCAGTACTTC. Using reference TRBV7-9 and TRBJ2-5 for the parts outside the CDR3, the full variable domain is DTGVSQNPRHKITKRGQNVTFRCDPISEHNRLYWYRQTLGQGPEFLTYFQNEAQLEKSRLLSDRFSAERPKGSFSTLEIQRTEQGDSAMYLCASSLLQETQYFGPGTRLLVL.

The J gene is TRBJ2-7, the V gene TRBV27, with TRBD1 matching 7 bases. V dropped 9 bases and J dropped 2; count of bases not matched to a gene: 13. The CDR3 sequence is 15 residues long. Germline CDR1 is MNHEY and CDR2 is SMNVEV (reference sequence). DNA of the CDR3: TGTGCCAGAGAGGCCGGGGACAGACTAACCTACGAGCAGTACTTC. Encoded protein: CAREAGDRLTYEQYF.

The chain links TRBV28 to TRBJ1-1; D ambiguous. This CDR3 is 11 amino acids long. V gave up 5 bases and J gave up 3 bases, with 4 bases separating them. Germline-derived CDR1 and CDR2 are MDHEN and SYDVKM. CDR3 region: CASSKDTEAFF. DNA for the CDR3: TGTGCCAGCAGTAAGGACACTGAAGCTTTCTTT.

This clone has a handful of counts. V gene TRBV3-1 (or the pseudogene TRBV3-2) combines with J gene TRBJ1-5; TRBD1 agrees at 8 bases. The V gene end was trimmed by 4 bases and the J gene end by 9 bases; junction bases not matched to a gene: 5. The length of the CDR3 is 13 residues. Looked up from germline, CDR1 is LGHDT and CDR2 is YNNKEL (reference sequence). The CDR3 DNA reads as TGTGCCAGCAGCCCCGGACAGGGTGGGCCCCAGCATTTT. This codes for CASSPGQGGPQHF.

V and J are TRBV2 and TRBJ2-7; no clear D. The CDR3 extends over 13 amino acids. V was cut by 3 bases and J by 1 base, with 7 bases left in between. The germline gives CDR1 SNHLY, CDR2 FYNNEI. CDR3 amino acids: CASSEGWSYEQYV. CDR3 bases: TGTGCCAGCAGTGAGGGCTGGTCCTACGAGCAGTACGTC.

V usage is TRBV7-8 and J usage is TRBJ1-4; D gene uncertain. This CDR3 spans 12 amino acids. V gave up 5 bases and J gave up 8 bases, with 9 bases separating them. Germline CDR1 SGHVS, CDR2 FQNEAQ. CDR3 amino acids: CASSPRREKLFF. DNA of the CDR3: TGTGCCAGCAGCCCAAGACGGGAAAAACTGTTTTTT.

The chain combines TRBV21-1 with TRBJ1-6. TRBV21-1 is a documented pseudogene. This CDR3 comprises 17 residues. The CDR3 region has the DNA TGTGCCAGCAGCAAAGGGTCCCCGGATCGGGGAAATTCACCCCTCCACTTT. Its translation is CASSKGSPDRGNSPLHF.

V usage is TRBV30 and J usage is TRBJ2-2, with D uncertain. The CDR3 is 13 residues long. CDR1 is GTSNPN, CDR2 SVGIG, per germline (reference sequence). V was trimmed by 0 bases and J by 1 base, leaving 3 bases between them. The CDR3 DNA sequence: TGTGCCTGGAGTGTGGGGAACACCGGGGAGCTGTTTTTT. This translates into CAWSVGNTGELFF.

This sequence joins TRBV5-1 and TRBJ2-3; 8 bases agree with TRBD2. Germline CDR1 is SGHRS and CDR2 is YFSETQ. With V trimmed by 3 bases and J by 2 bases, 11 bases remained unmatched. The length of the CDR3 is 17 residues. The DNA for the CDR3 is TGCGCCAGCAGCTCTGGGTTCTTAGCGGGAACCACAGATACGCAGTATTTT. This translates into CASSSGFLAGTTDTQYF.

In nucleotides, the CDR3 is TGCGCCAGCAGCTTGGGTACCGGGACAGGGCCAGATACGCAGTATTTT. Translated: CASSLGTGTGPDTQYF. This chain links TRBV5-1 with TRBJ2-3, with TRBD1 matching 9 bases. Germline CDR1 and CDR2: SGHRS and YFSETQ. The J segment lost 4 bases and the V segment lost 0 bases, leaving 6 bases of the junction unmatched. This CDR3 region has 16 residues.